The clone carrying this T cell receptor beta chain was seen more than once but under ten times. The CDR3 is made up of 15 amino acids. Trimming took 4 bases from V and 5 from J, leaving 15 bases between them. CDR1 is LNHDA, CDR2 SQIVND, per germline (reference sequence). The data were obtained in a study of T cells in Graves' hyperthyroidism and ophthalmopathy. Whole-study context: Upon initial diagnosis and before any treatment, peripheral blood was collected.

The authors took PBMCs from over 8.5 ml fresh peripheral blood. RNA transcripts yielded amplified TCR beta CDR3 regions. Researchers ran a first-round RT-PCR on the TCR CDR3 using the HTBI primer set. TCRdb reprocessed the multiplex PCR reads via MiXCR and lists one record per CDR3 protein. The table lists about 640,000 distinct CDR3 sequences, 20% to 25% of them singletons. The chain has TRBV19 and TRBJ1-5; the D gene is possibly TRBD1 (6 bases). The source of this sequence is a man younger than 45 with Graves' ophthalmopathy. The specimen was blood. The CDR3 loop reads CASSNPRGYYQPQHF. In DNA form, the CDR3 reads TGTGCCAGTAGTAACCCCAGGGGTTACTATCAGCCCCAGCATTTT.